The 2 T cell receptor beta chains given below trace back to one sample, sequenced in a study of metastatic and nonmetastatic thyroid tumors. Using MiXCR, TCRdb re-called clones from the PCR reads. The table records about 15,000 clones, 26% of them present only once. All patients reached thyroid surgery having received no treatment beforehand. What was sequenced was tumor tissue. Receptors were obtained from a female donor with papillary thyroid cancer or a benign thyroid nodule (not recorded which). Some clones in this sample may be carry-over from other donors' samples.

This clone was counted only a few times. This chain joins TRBV12-3 or TRBV12-4 and TRBJ2-7, with a weak D call TRBD1 (7 bases). With 3 bases removed from V and 3 bases from J, the gap between germline ends came to 21 bases. This CDR3 contains 17 residues. CDR3 in DNA: TGTGCCAGCAGTTTCTCCATTCTAAGTCAGGGGGGCTACGAGCAGTACTTC. Its protein product is CASSFSILSQGGYEQYF.

This clone was seen repeatedly, ten times or more. This rearrangement joins TRBV2 to TRBJ1-4, with 7 bases fitting TRBD1. After removal of 4 bases from V and 4 bases from J, the junction contained 0 bases not matched to a gene. The CDR3 is made up of 13 amino acids. The germline V gene has CDR1 SNHLY and CDR2 FYNNEI. In DNA, the CDR3 is TGTGCCAGCAGTGGGGACAGTAATGAAAAACTGTTTTTT. It yields the protein CASSGDSNEKLFF.